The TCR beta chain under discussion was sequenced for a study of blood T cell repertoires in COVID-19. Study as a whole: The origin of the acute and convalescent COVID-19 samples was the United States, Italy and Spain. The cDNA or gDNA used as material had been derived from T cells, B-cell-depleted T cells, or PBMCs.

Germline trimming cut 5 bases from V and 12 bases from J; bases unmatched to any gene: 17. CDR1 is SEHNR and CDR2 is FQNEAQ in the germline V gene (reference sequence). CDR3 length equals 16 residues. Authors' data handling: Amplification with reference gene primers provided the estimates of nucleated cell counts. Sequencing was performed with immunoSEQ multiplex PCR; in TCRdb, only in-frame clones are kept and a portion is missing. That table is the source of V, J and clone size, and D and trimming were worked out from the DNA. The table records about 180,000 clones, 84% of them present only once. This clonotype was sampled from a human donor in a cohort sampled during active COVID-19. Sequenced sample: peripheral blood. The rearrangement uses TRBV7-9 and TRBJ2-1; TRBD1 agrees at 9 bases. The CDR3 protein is CASSPSAPTEDRGQFF. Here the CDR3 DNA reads TGTGCCAGCAGCCCGTCCGCCCCCACCGAGGACAGGGGGCAGTTCTTC.